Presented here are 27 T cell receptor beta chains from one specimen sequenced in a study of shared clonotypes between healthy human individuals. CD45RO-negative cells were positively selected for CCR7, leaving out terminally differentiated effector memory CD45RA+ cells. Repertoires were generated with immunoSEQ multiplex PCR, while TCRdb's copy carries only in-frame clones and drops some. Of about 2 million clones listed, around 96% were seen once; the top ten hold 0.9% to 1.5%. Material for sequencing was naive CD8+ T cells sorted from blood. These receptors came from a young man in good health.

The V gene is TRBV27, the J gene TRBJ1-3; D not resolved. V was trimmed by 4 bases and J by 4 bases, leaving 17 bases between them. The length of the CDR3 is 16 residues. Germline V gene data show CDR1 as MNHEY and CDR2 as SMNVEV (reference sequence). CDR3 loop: CASSSLTRSSGNTIYF. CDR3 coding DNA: TGTGCCAGCAGTTCGCTGACCCGCTCGTCCGGAAACACCATATATTTT.

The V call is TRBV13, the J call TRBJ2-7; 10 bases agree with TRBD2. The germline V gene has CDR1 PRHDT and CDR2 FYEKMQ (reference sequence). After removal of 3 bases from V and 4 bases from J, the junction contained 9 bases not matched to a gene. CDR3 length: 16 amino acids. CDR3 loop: CASSFGSTSGTYEQYF. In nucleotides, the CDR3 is TGTGCCAGCAGCTTTGGGTCAACTAGCGGGACGTACGAGCAGTACTTC.

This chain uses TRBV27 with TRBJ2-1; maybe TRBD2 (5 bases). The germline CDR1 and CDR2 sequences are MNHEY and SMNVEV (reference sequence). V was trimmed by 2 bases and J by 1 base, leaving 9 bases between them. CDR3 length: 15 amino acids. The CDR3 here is CASSLRGISYNEQFF. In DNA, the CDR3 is TGTGCCAGCAGTTTACGAGGGATTTCCTACAATGAGCAGTTCTTC.

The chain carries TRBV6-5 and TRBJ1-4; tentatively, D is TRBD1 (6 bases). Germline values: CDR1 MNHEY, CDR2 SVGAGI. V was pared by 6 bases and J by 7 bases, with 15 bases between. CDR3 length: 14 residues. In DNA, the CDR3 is TGTGCCAGCAGCCTAGGGGGAGATGGTGAAAAACTGTTTTTT. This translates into CASSLGGDGEKLFF.

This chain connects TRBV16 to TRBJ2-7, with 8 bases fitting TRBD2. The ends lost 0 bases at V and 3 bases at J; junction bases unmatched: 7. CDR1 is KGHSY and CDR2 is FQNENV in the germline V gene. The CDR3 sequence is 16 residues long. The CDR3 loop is CASSQSVLADNYEQYF. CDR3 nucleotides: TGTGCCAGCAGCCAATCAGTACTAGCGGATAACTACGAGCAGTACTTC.

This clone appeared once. The DNA for the CDR3 is TGTGCCAGCAGCTTTGCTAGCGGGGGGGGTAATGAGCAGTTCTTC. This encodes CASSFASGGGNEQFF. The chain is built from TRBV5-4 and TRBJ2-1; TRBD2 matches 12 bases. Germline V gene lookup returns CDR1 SGHNT and CDR2 YYREEE (reference sequence). CDR3 length: 15 amino acids. V lost 2 bases, J lost 7 bases, and 4 bases stayed unmatched.

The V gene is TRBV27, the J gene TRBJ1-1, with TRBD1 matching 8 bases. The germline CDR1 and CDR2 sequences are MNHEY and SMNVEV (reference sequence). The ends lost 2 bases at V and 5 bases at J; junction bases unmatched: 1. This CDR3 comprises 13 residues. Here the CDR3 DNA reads TGTGCCAGCAGTTTACGGACAGGGACTGAAGCTTTCTTT. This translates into CASSLRTGTEAFF.

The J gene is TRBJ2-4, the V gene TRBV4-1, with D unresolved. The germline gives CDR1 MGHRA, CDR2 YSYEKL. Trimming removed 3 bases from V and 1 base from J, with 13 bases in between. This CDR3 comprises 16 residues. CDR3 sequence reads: CASSHLGVVAKNIQYF. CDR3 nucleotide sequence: TGCGCCAGCAGCCACCTAGGAGTAGTGGCCAAAAACATTCAGTACTTC.

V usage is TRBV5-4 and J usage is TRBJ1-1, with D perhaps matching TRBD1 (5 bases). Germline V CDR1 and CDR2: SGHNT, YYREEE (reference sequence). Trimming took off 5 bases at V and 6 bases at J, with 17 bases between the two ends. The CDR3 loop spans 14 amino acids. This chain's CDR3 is CASSPSWGDPEAFF. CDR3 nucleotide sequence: TGTGCCAGCAGTCCCAGTTGGGGGGACCCTGAAGCTTTCTTT.

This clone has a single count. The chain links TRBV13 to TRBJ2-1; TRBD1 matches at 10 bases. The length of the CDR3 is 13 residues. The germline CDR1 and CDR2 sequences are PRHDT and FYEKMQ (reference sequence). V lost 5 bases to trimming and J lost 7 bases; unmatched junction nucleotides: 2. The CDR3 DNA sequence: TGTGCCAGCAGCGCGGGACAGGGGAATGAGCAGTTCTTC. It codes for CASSAGQGNEQFF.

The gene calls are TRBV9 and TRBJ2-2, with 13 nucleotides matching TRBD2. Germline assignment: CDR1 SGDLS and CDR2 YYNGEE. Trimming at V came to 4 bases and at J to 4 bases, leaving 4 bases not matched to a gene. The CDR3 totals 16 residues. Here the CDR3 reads CASSPRTSGGTGELFF. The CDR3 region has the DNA TGTGCCAGCAGCCCGAGGACTAGCGGGGGCACCGGGGAGCTGTTTTTT.

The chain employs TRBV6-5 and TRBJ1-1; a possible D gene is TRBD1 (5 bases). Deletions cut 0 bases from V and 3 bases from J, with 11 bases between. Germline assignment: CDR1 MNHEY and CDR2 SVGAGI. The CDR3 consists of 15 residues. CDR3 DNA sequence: TGTGCCAGCAGTTACTCTCAGGGCCCGTACACTGAAGCTTTCTTT. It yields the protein CASSYSQGPYTEAFF.

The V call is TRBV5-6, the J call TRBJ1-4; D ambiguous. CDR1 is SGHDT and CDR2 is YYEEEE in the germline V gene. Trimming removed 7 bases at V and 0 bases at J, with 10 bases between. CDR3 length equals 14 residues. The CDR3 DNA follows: TGTGCCAGCTCCCCACTTGCAACTAATGAAAAACTGTTTTTT. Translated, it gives CASSPLATNEKLFF.

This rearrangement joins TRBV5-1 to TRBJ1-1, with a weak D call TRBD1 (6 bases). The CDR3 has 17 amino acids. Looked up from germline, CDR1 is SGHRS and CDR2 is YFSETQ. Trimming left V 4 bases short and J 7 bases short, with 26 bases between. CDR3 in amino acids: CASSLAAQGHKMYEAFF. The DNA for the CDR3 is TGCGCCAGCAGCCTGGCCGCCCAGGGACATAAAATGTATGAAGCTTTCTTT.

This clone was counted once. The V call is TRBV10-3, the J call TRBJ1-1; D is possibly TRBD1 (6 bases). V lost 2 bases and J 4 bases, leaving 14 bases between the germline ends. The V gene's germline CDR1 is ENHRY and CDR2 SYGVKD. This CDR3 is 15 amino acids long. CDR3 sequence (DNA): TGTGCCATCAGTGAGGAGGCGGGGGGCCGCACTGAAGCTTTCTTT. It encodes CAISEEAGGRTEAFF.

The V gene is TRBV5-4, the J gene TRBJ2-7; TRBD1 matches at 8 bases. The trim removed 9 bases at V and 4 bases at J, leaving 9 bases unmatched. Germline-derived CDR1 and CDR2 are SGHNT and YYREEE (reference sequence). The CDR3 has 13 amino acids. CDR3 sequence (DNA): TGTGCCACCGGACAGGGTGGTGGGTACGAGCAGTACTTC. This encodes CATGQGGGYEQYF.

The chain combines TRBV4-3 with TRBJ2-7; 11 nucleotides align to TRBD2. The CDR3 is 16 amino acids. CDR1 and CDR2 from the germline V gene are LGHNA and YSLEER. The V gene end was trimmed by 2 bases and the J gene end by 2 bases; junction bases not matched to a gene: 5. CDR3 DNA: TGCGCCAGCAGCCAAACTGTAGCGGGAGGGACCTACGAGCAGTACTTC. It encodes CASSQTVAGGTYEQYF.

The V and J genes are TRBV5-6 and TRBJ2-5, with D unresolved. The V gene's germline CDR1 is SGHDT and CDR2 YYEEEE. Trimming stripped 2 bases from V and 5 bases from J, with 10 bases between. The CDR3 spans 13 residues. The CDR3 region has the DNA TGTGCCAGCAGCTTAGGTCATGCTGAGACCCAGTACTTC. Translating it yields CASSLGHAETQYF.

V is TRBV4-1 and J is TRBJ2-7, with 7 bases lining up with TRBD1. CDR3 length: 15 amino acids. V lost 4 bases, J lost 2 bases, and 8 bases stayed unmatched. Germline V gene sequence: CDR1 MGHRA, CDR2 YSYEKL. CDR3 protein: CASSPHTTGTYEQYF. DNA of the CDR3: TGCGCCAGCAGCCCTCACACGACAGGGACCTACGAGCAGTACTTC.

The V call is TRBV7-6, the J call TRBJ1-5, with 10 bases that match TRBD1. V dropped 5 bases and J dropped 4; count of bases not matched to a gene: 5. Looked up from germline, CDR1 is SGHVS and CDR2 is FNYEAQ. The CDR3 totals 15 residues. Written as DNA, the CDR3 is TGTGCCAGCAGCACCGGACAGGGGGGGAATCAGCCCCAGCATTTT. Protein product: CASSTGQGGNQPQHF. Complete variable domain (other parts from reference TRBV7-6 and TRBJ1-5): GAGVSQSPRYKVTKRGQDVALRCDPISGHVSLYWYRQALGQGPEFLTYFNYEAQQDKSGLPNDRFSAERPEGSISTLTIQRTEQRDSAMYRCASSTGQGGNQPQHFGDGTRLSIL.

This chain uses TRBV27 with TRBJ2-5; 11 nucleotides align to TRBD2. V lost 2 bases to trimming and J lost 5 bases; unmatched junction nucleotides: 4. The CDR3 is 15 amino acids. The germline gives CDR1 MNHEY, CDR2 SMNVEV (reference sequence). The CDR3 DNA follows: TGTGCCAGCAGTTTAACTAGCGGGGGCTTTGAGACCCAGTACTTC. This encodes CASSLTSGGFETQYF.

The CDR3 region has the DNA TGTGCCAGCAGCGTAGGGGCTAGCGGGGCCTTCGAGCAGTACTTC. This sequence encodes CASSVGASGAFEQYF. The chain recombines TRBV9 with TRBJ2-7; 9 bases are shared with TRBD2. The CDR3 length is 15 residues. J was trimmed by 6 bases and V by 0 bases; bases with no gene match: 7. Germline CDR1 reads SGDLS; CDR2 reads YYNGEE. Variable domain in full (rest from reference TRBV9 and TRBJ2-7): DSGVTQTPKHLITATGQRVTLRCSPRSGDLSVYWYQQSLDQGLQFLIQYYNGEERAKGNILERFSAQQFPDLHSELNLSSLELGDSALYFCASSVGASGAFEQYFGPGTRLTVT.

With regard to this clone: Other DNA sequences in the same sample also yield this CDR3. CDR3 bases: TGTGCCTGGAGTGTGGGGGCCGGTGAAAAACTGTTTTTT. It codes for CAWSVGAGEKLFF. The chain links TRBV30 to TRBJ1-4; D possibly corresponds to TRBD1 (6 bases). Germline CDR1 is GTSNPN and CDR2 is SVGIG (reference sequence). The ends were cut back, 0 bases at V and 7 bases at J, with 9 bases in the middle. CDR3 size: 13 residues.

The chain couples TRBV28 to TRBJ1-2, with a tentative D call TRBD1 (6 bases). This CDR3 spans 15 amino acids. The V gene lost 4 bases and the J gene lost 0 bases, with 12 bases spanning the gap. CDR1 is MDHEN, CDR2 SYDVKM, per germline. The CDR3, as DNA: TGTGCCAGCAGTTGGGGGCGGGGAGCTAACTATGGCTACACCTTC. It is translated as CASSWGRGANYGYTF.

CDR3 in amino acids: CASSQDRVGTGAYEQYF. Here the CDR3 DNA reads TGCGCCAGCAGCCAAGATAGGGTTGGGACAGGGGCCTACGAGCAGTACTTC. V gene TRBV4-1 combines with J gene TRBJ2-7; the match to TRBD1 covers 10 bases. The CDR3 length is 17 residues. With 0 bases clipped from V and 2 bases from J, the junction kept 7 bases outside the gene matches. CDR1 and CDR2 (germline): MGHRA, YSYEKL.

CDR3 DNA sequence: TGTGCCAGGGCTCGCGTTGCGGGACGCACCGGGGAGCTGTTTTTT. It encodes CARARVAGRTGELFF. The chain couples TRBV2 to TRBJ2-2; D is perhaps TRBD2 (6 bases). This CDR3 region has 15 residues. Germline CDR1 reads SNHLY; CDR2 reads FYNNEI. V lost 9 bases and J 4 bases, leaving 18 bases between the germline ends.

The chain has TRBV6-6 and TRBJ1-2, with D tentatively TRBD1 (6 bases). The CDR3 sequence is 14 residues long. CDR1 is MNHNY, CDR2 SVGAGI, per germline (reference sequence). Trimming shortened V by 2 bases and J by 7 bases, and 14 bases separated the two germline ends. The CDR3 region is CASSYLTGERGYTF. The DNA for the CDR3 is TGTGCCAGCAGTTACCTGACAGGCGAACGTGGCTACACCTTC.